This entry concerns a single T cell receptor (beta chain). As yet, its antigen is unknown. The CDR3 runs to 13 residues. V lost 0 bases and J 7 bases, leaving 10 bases between the germline ends. Per germline, CDR1 SGHRS and CDR2 YFSETQ. This specimen comes from a study of a mutant IDH1 vaccine in newly diagnosed glioma. Study-wide context: The patients were given eight vaccinations, one each in weeks 1, 3, 5, 7, 11, 15, 19 and 23. Vaccination was launched 4-6 weeks after radiotherapy alone, or with temozolomide cycles. It was radiotherapy, temozolomide, or both that patients received previously, with most receiving both. Study-wide findings and caveats: There were vaccine-induced immune responses in around 94% of the patients.

TCRdb keeps only in-frame clones here, not all; method: immunoSEQ multiplex PCR. Among tens of thousands of clones listed, more than 80% were seen once. Time point of the sample: week 23, last vaccination. Every vaccine dose comprised 300 ug of mutant IDH1 20-mer peptide plus topical imiquimod. Sample: PBMCs, taken from a glioma patient whose treatment included an IDH1 peptide vaccine. The chain has TRBV5-1 and TRBJ1-2; D unclear. The origin of this receptor is a woman aged 50 to 65 with glioma. CDR3 DNA sequence: TGCGCCAGCAGCTTGGTACAGACCTCTGGCTACACCTTC. It encodes CASSLVQTSGYTF.